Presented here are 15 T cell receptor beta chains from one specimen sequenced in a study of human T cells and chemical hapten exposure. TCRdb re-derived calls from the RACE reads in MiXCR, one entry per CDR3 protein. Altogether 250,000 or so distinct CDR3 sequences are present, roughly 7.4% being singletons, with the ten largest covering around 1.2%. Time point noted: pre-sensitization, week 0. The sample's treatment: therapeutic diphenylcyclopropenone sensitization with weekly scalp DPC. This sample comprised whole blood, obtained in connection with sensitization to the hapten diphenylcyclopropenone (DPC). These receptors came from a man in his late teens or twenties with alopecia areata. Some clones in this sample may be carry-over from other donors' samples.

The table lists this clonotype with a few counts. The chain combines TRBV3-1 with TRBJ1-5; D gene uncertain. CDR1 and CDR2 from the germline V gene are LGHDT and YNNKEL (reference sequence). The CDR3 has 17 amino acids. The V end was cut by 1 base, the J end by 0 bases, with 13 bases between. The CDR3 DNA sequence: TGTGCCAGCAGCCAAGGTCCCTGGGCAGGTAGCAATCAGCCCCAGCATTTT. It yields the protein CASSQGPWAGSNQPQHF.

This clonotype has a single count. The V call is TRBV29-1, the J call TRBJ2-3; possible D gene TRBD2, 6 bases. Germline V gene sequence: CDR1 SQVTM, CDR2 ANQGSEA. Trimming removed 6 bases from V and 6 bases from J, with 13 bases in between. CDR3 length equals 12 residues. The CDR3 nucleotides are TGCAGCGTGGTAGGGACTCTCGATACGCAGTATTTT. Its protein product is CSVVGTLDTQYF.

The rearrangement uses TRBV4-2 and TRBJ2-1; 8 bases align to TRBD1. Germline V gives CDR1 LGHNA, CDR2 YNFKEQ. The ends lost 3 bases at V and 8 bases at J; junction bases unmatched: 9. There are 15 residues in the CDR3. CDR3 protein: CASSHGRQGADEQFF. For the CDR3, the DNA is TGTGCCAGCAGCCACGGGCGGCAGGGGGCGGATGAGCAGTTCTTC.

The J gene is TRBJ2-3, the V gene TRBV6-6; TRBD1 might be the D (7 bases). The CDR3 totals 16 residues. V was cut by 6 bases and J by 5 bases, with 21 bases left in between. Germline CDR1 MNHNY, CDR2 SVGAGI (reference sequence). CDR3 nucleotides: TGTGCCAGCAGGGATTTTCGACAGGGACTGAGAGATACGCAGTATTTT. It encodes CASRDFRQGLRDTQYF.

The CDR3 nucleotides read TGTGCCAGCAGCTTTTCCGACAGGGGGAATCAGCCCCAGCATTTT. Translated: CASSFSDRGNQPQHF. The rearrangement uses TRBV7-9 and TRBJ1-5; 9 nucleotides line up with TRBD1. V gave up 3 bases and J gave up 4 bases; unmatched junction bases: 4. This CDR3 is built from 15 residues. Germline CDR1 is SEHNR and CDR2 is FQNEAQ (reference sequence).

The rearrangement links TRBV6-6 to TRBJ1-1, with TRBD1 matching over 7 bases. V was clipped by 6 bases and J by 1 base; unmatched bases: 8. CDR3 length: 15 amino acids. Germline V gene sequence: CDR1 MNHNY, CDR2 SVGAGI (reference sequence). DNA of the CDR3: TGTGCCAGCAGCCCGAAGGGGACAGCGAACACTGAAGCTTTCTTT. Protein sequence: CASSPKGTANTEAFF.

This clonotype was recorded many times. In nucleotides, the CDR3 is TGTGCCAGCAGTAGGACTAGCGGGGGAACCGGGGAGCTGTTTTTT. This sequence encodes CASSRTSGGTGELFF. The chain has TRBV12-3 or TRBV12-4 and TRBJ2-2; 13 bases are a match to TRBD2. This CDR3 has 15 amino acids. Unmatched junction bases numbered 2, after V lost 5 bases and J lost 5 bases.

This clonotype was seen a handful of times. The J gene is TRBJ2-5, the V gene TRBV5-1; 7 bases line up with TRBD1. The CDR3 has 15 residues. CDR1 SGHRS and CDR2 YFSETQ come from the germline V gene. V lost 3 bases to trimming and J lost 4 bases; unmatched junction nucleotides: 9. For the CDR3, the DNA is TGCGCCAGCAGCTGGGTGACAGGGTGGAGAGAGACCCAGTACTTC. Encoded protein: CASSWVTGWRETQYF.

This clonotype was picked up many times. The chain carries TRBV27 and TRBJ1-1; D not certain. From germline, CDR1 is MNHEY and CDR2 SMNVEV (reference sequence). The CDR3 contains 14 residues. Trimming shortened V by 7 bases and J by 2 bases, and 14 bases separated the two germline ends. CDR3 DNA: TGTGCCAGCACCTTCCGAACACGCAACACTGAAGCTTTCTTT. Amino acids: CASTFRTRNTEAFF.

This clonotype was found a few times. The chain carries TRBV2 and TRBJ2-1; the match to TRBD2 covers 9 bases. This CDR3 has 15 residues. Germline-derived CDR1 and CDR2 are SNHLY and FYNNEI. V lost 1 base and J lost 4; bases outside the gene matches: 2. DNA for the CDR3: TGTGCCAGCAGTGAAGTCCTAGCGGGGTACAATGAGCAGTTCTTC. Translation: CASSEVLAGYNEQFF.

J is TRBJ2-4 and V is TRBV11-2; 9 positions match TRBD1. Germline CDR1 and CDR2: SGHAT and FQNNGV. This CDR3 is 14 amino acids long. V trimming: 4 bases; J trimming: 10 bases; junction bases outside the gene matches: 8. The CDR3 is CASSSGTGPIIQYF. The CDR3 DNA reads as TGTGCCAGCAGCTCTGGGACAGGGCCGATTATTCAGTACTTC.

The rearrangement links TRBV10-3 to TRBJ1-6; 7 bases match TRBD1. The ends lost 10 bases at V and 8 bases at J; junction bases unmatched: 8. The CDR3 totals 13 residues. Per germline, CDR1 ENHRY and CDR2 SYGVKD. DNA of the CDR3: TGTGCCAGCCAGACAGGGACGGATTCACCCCTCCACTTT. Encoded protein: CASQTGTDSPLHF.

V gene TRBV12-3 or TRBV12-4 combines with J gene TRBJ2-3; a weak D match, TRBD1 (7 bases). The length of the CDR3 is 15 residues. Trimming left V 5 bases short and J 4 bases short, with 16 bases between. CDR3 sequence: CASSPLRRGPDTQYF. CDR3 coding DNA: TGTGCCAGCAGTCCCCTCAGGAGGGGGCCAGATACGCAGTATTTT.

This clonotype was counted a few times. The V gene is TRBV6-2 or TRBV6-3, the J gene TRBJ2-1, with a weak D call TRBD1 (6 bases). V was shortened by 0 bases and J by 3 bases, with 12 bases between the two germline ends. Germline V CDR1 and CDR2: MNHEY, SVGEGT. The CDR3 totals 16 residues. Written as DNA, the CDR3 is TGTGCCAGCAGTTACTCTCCTTACAGGGACTACAATGAGCAGTTCTTC. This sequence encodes CASSYSPYRDYNEQFF.

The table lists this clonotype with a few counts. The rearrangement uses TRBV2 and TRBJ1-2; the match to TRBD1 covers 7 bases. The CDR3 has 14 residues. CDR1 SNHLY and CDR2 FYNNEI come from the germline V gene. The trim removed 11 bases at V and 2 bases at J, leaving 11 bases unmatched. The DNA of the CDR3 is TGTGCCCCCCGTTCCAAGGGGGCGAACTATGGCTACACCTTC. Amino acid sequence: CAPRSKGANYGYTF.